This T cell receptor beta chain was obtained from a study of T cell repertoires in ileal Crohn's disease. Across the whole study: Thiopurines (11) or anti-TNF agents (18) were given postoperatively to about half.

Generated by immunoSEQ multiplex PCR, the TCRdb table keeps only in-frame clones and is missing some. The sample has several thousand clones; 80% to 95% are singletons. The CDR3 totals 11 residues. The germline V gene has CDR1 SQVTM and CDR2 ANQGSEA. Sequencing used ileal tissue. The chain links TRBV29-1 to TRBJ2-1; tentatively, D is TRBD1 (6 bases). The sequence was obtained from an adult with Crohn's disease. CDR3 protein: CSERQANEQFF. In DNA, the CDR3 is TGCAGTGAAAGACAGGCCAATGAGCAGTTCTTC.